Below, one TCR beta chain is given with its context. Its antigen remains unknown. TCRdb keeps only in-frame clones here, not all; method: immunoSEQ multiplex PCR. This sample has tens of thousands of clones, with 86% found just once. The sample is drawn from a study of T cells in localized non-small cell lung cancer. Study conclusions and caveats: A raised T cell density in blood coincided with lengthier overall survival. Uninvolved adjacent lung showed peak T cell clonality, exceeding tumor. Tumor samples were not multi-region, leaving intratumor heterogeneity unexcluded. Median 57 top-100 tumor clones were shared with paired adjacent lung.

There are 13 residues in the CDR3. Per the germline V gene, CDR1 is MNHNY and CDR2 is SVGAGI (reference sequence). V lost 0 bases, J lost 5 bases, and 8 bases lay in between. The sequence derives from a male donor at least 60 years old with stage II lung adenocarcinoma. The sample here was peripheral blood mononuclear cells, taken before any cancer treatment. This chain links TRBV6-6 with TRBJ2-7; the D gene is possibly TRBD1 (5 bases). The CDR3 coding sequence is TGTGCCAGCAGTTACTCCCTGGGGCACGAGCAGTACTTC. This encodes CASSYSLGHEQYF.